The rows below give T cell receptor beta chains drawn from one sample of a study of T cell responses to AZD1222 COVID-19 vaccine. Method: immunoSEQ multiplex PCR; TCRdb's copy keeps in-frame clones and lacks some. Here the sample spans 150,000 to 200,000 clones, 70% to 90% being singletons. The sequencing here drew on peripheral blood, taken on day 0 of AZD1222 vaccination. All receptors come from an adult in good health. The CDR3 runs from the conserved cysteine through the conserved F or W. Each record gives: clone size, J gene, D gene, V gene, CDR3 protein, CDR3 DNA. The D gene is left open where the match is weak. Clone size is shown for a subset of rows, as once, few, many or a class of expanded clone.

>.|TRBJ2-3|.|TRBV7-2
CASSARATDTQYF
TGTGCCAGCAGCGCACGAGCCACAGATACGCAGTATTTT
>.|TRBJ2-3|TRBD1|TRBV5-1
CASSPLGTALADTQYF
TGCGCCAGCAGCCCACTCGGGACAGCTCTCGCAGATACGCAGTATTTT
>.|TRBJ2-7|.|TRBV11-1
CASSLAMGGDSYEQYF
TGTGCCAGCAGCTTAGCTATGGGCGGTGACTCCTACGAGCAGTACTTC
>.|TRBJ1-1|TRBD1|TRBV6-5
CASRHRDRARTEAFF
TGTGCCAGCAGACATCGGGACAGGGCAAGAACTGAAGCTTTCTTT
>few|TRBJ2-2|.|TRBV18
CASSPPTGRGGELFF
TGTGCCAGCTCACCACCGACAGGGAGGGGCGGGGAGCTGTTTTTT
>.|TRBJ1-2|.|TRBV21-1
CASSKGPLNYGYTF
TGTGCCAGCAGCAAGGGACCGCTTAACTATGGCTACACCTTC
>.|TRBJ1-6|.|TRBV19
CASSTPGFSNNSPLHF
TGTGCCAGTAGTACCCCGGGTTTTTCGAACAATTCACCCCTCCACTTT
>.|TRBJ2-1|.|TRBV19
CASSLHSGTYLGEQFF
TGTGCCAGTAGTTTACACTCCGGGACATACCTCGGTGAGCAGTTCTTC
>few|TRBJ1-5|.|TRBV28
CASSFGLGGWGNQPQHF
TGTGCCAGCAGTTTCGGTCTGGGGGGTTGGGGCAATCAGCCCCAGCATTTT
>.|TRBJ1-4|.|TRBV7-2
CASSSLRGGKGEKLFF
TGTGCCAGCAGCTCCCTCCGTGGAGGGAAAGGTGAAAAACTGTTTTTT
>once|TRBJ2-6|.|TRBV10-3
CAIREGGTGANVLTF
TGTGCCATCAGGGAAGGGGGAACTGGGGCCAACGTCCTGACTTTC
>.|TRBJ2-6|.|TRBV4-2
CASSQVGSGANVLTF
TGTGCCAGCAGCCAAGTCGGATCTGGGGCCAACGTCCTGACTTTC
>.|TRBJ2-2|.|TRBV12-5
CASGLGKKDRTNTGELFF
TGTGCTAGTGGTTTGGGGAAAAAAGACAGGACTAACACCGGGGAGCTGTTTTTT
>.|TRBJ2-7|.|TRBV4-2
CASSQKGGYEQYF
TGTGCCAGCAGCCAAAAGGGGGGGTACGAGCAGTACTTC
>.|TRBJ1-1|TRBD1|TRBV7-2
CASSLRPGQGGTEAFF
TGTGCCAGCAGCTTACGGCCAGGACAGGGGGGCACTGAAGCTTTCTTT
>.|TRBJ2-1|TRBD2|TRBV4-3
CASSQDPQREFLYNEQFF
TGCGCCAGCAGCCAAGATCCCCAGCGGGAGTTCCTGTACAATGAGCAGTTCTTC
>.|TRBJ2-3|.|TRBV5-1
CASSLGWGEADTQYF
TGCGCCAGCAGCCTAGGATGGGGGGAGGCAGATACGCAGTATTTT
>.|TRBJ2-7|.|TRBV6-5
CASGSYEQYF
TGTGCCAGCGGAAGTTACGAGCAGTACTTC
>.|TRBJ1-1|.|TRBV5-6
CASSLAGSSTEAFF
TGTGCCAGCAGCTTGGCTGGTTCGTCCACTGAAGCTTTCTTT
>once|TRBJ1-3|.|TRBV5-1
CASSLAGGYGNTIYF
TGCGCCAGCAGCTTGGCCGGGGGGTATGGAAACACCATATATTTT
>.|TRBJ2-3|TRBD2|TRBV9
CASPRSSGRIVDTQYF
TGTGCCAGCCCTCGGAGTAGCGGGAGAATCGTAGATACGCAGTATTTT
>once|TRBJ2-1|.|TRBV27
CASTYRGSTYNEQFF
TGTGCCAGCACCTATAGGGGATCCACCTACAATGAGCAGTTCTTC
>.|TRBJ2-7|TRBD2|TRBV18
CASSPRTSGDEQYF
TGTGCCAGCTCACCGAGGACTAGCGGGGACGAGCAGTACTTC
>.|TRBJ1-5|.|TRBV19
CASSIGGDQPQHF
TGTGCCAGTAGTATAGGAGGGGATCAGCCCCAGCATTTT
>.|TRBJ2-1|TRBD1|TRBV6-5
CASGRDRVSYNEQFF
TGTGCCAGTGGGCGAGACAGGGTATCCTACAATGAGCAGTTCTTC
>.|TRBJ1-1|.|TRBV6-4
CASSDSGRGDTEAFF
TGTGCCAGCAGTGACTCAGGCAGGGGTGACACTGAAGCTTTCTTT
>once|TRBJ1-1|TRBD1|TRBV6-5
CASWEWTGMNTEAFF
TGTGCCAGCTGGGAATGGACAGGGATGAACACTGAAGCTTTCTTT
>.|TRBJ1-6|.|TRBV5-1
CASSLAQGGNSPLHF
TGCGCCAGCAGCTTGGCACAGGGAGGGAATTCACCCCTCCACTTT